This T cell receptor beta chain was recovered during a study of OX40 agonist ivuxolimab in advanced cancers. V was cut by 1 base and J by 8 bases, with 11 bases left in between. The CDR3 is made up of 14 amino acids. The germline gives CDR1 SEHNR, CDR2 FQNEAQ (reference sequence). Data came from immunoSEQ multiplex PCR; TCRdb stores just in-frame clones and leaves some out. The table lists under 80,000 clones, roughly 85% of them singletons. The chain joins TRBV7-9 to TRBJ1-4, with D unclear. Source: CD4+ or CD8+ T cells sorted from blood, taken in a trial of the OX40 agonist ivuxolimab. This TCR was sampled from an adult with an advanced solid tumor such as melanoma, head and neck, liver or kidney cancer. The CDR3 sequence: CASSLVRPAEKLFF. The DNA of the CDR3 is TGTGCCAGCAGCTTAGTGCGACCGGCGGAAAAACTGTTTTTT.